The clone carrying this T cell receptor (beta chain) was counted between two and nine times. Its antigen is still unknown. Indicated time point: patch test 1, 2 weeks after DPC sensitization. The treatment is: therapeutic diphenylcyclopropenone sensitization with weekly scalp DPC. Unfractionated whole blood was the source of the extracted total RNA. TCRdb re-derived calls from the RACE reads in MiXCR, one entry per CDR3 protein. The table includes 95,000 to 150,000 distinct CDR3 sequences, roughly 15% detected once. This sample is part of a study of human T cells and chemical hapten exposure. Trimming stripped 3 bases from V and 0 bases from J, with 17 bases between. Germline values: CDR1 MNHEY, CDR2 SVGEGT. This CDR3 region has 18 residues. Study-level findings and limits: TCRs at high frequency, those above 1 in 1000, did not change with DPC sensitization.

This clonotype originated in a man aged 18 to 29 with alopecia areata. Some clones in this sample may be carry-over from other donors' samples. This chain links TRBV6-2 or TRBV6-3 with TRBJ2-2; TRBD2 is a possible D gene (6 bases). Sequenced here: whole blood, sampled in connection with sensitization to the hapten diphenylcyclopropenone (DPC). The DNA for the CDR3 is TGTGCCAGCAGTTATCCTTCCCGGGGGACTGCGAACACCGGGGAGCTGTTTTTT. As protein: CASSYPSRGTANTGELFF.